This T cell receptor beta chain came from a study of cytomegalovirus exposure and HLA in healthy donors. The wider study: The roughly 130 validation repertoires, a later analysis reported, used the same platform as the roughly 700 repertoires from the first cohort. The study, taken as a whole, reports: Cytomegalovirus association was assigned to 150 to 200 TCR beta chains.

Clones were read by immunoSEQ multiplex PCR, and TCRdb kept only the in-frame ones, dropping some. The sample yields 90,000 to 110,000 clones, almost 90% seen once. For this clone: Its matching antigen is unknown.

This CDR3 comprises 15 residues. In germline, CDR1 is SGHKS, CDR2 YYEKEE (reference sequence). V lost 2 bases, J lost 6 bases, and 7 bases stayed unmatched. V and J are TRBV5-5 and TRBJ2-2, with 7 bases that match TRBD2. Sequenced sample: PBMCs. This clonotype originated in a woman between 18 and 29 years old in good health and CMV-seronegative. In nucleotides, the CDR3 is TGTGCCAGCAGCTTATCCAGCGGGGTTTCCGGGGAGCTGTTTTTT. Protein sequence: CASSLSSGVSGELFF.